Listed below are T cell receptor beta chains from one sample, sequenced in a study of T-cell reconstitution after alpha-beta-depleted transplantation in children. TCRdb ran MiXCR on the PCR reads and lists one entry per CDR3 protein. The sample lists over 150,000 distinct CDR3 sequences, 6.3% seen once, with 4.5% in the top ten. The sample consisted of PBMCs, taken before TCRalphabeta/CD19-depleted stem cell transplant. These receptors were taken from a girl under two years old with combined immunodeficiency, due to receive a stem cell transplant. The conserved cysteine and the conserved F or W are not part of the CDR3 here. Each record gives: CDR3 protein, J gene, V gene.

CDR3: ASSLRTGVIDTQY; J: TRBJ2-3; V: TRBV7-9
CDR3: ASSHLVLADPDTQY; J: TRBJ2-3; V: TRBV11-2
CDR3: SALGGYGYEQY; J: TRBJ2-7; V: TRBV20-1
CDR3: ATSDPGLNLNYGYT; J: TRBJ1-2; V: TRBV24-1
CDR3: ASSFFAGLAGDNSYNEQF; J: TRBJ2-1; V: TRBV7-2
CDR3: ASSLIFRGLGTDTQY; J: TRBJ2-3; V: TRBV7-9
CDR3: ASSSPRTGPEKLF; J: TRBJ1-4; V: TRBV28
CDR3: ASSPRTAAHSGANVLT; J: TRBJ2-6; V: TRBV18
CDR3: ASTPGQGSTGELF; J: TRBJ2-2; V: TRBV12-3/TRBV12-4
CDR3: ASSLFAGGTDTQY; J: TRBJ2-3; V: TRBV5-6
CDR3: ASSPNPAGGPYNEQF; J: TRBJ2-1; V: TRBV5-1
CDR3: ASSLSPDRGTEAF; J: TRBJ1-1; V: TRBV28
CDR3: ASSIDRGHNYGYT; J: TRBJ1-2; V: TRBV19
CDR3: ASSLNLWDTNTEAF; J: TRBJ1-1; V: TRBV12-3/TRBV12-4
CDR3: ASSLNSRKRGGYYEQY; J: TRBJ2-7; V: TRBV28
CDR3: ASSFYLAATSYEQY; J: TRBJ2-7; V: TRBV28
CDR3: ASSLTGY; J: TRBJ2-7; V: TRBV7-9
CDR3: ASSTFLSSTDTQY; J: TRBJ2-3; V: TRBV7-8
CDR3: ASSPETSGTYEQY; J: TRBJ2-7; V: TRBV9
CDR3: ASSLGWDRTYEQY; J: TRBJ2-7; V: TRBV5-4
CDR3: ASSYLSSYEQY; J: TRBJ2-7; V: TRBV27
CDR3: ASSLVGQGGTGELF; J: TRBJ2-2; V: TRBV7-7
CDR3: SVVLPSVPNTEAF; J: TRBJ1-1; V: TRBV29-1
CDR3: ASSQATENYGYT; J: TRBJ1-2; V: TRBV4-2
CDR3: ASSLALPDTQY; J: TRBJ2-3; V: TRBV7-6
CDR3: ASSIGQETDTQY; J: TRBJ2-3; V: TRBV7-3
CDR3: ASSQDSSGFYEQY; J: TRBJ2-7; V: TRBV4-1
CDR3: ASSRPGGESDTQY; J: TRBJ2-3; V: TRBV18
CDR3: ASSLDRGTGDEQF; J: TRBJ2-1; V: TRBV12-3/TRBV12-4
CDR3: ASSQDLRRGGTGELF; J: TRBJ2-2; V: TRBV4-3
CDR3: SASRGTSPETQY; J: TRBJ2-5; V: TRBV20-1
CDR3: SAQNPGLTLGSEAF; J: TRBJ1-1; V: TRBV20-1
CDR3: ASSSPRPRKSIISYEQY; J: TRBJ2-7; V: TRBV6-2/TRBV6-3
CDR3: ASSDPQALRAEAF; J: TRBJ1-1; V: TRBV25-1
CDR3: ASLQRTGSNNRSTDTQY; J: TRBJ2-3; V: TRBV6-9
CDR3: ASSQERDRFLDTQY; J: TRBJ2-3; V: TRBV4-2
CDR3: SVEGSSTDTQY; J: TRBJ2-3; V: TRBV29-1
CDR3: ASSLGQGDTEAF; J: TRBJ1-1; V: TRBV4-3
CDR3: ASSSTVYYEQY; J: TRBJ2-7; V: TRBV7-6
CDR3: ASSSPEGADTQY; J: TRBJ2-3; V: TRBV7-6